What follows is one T cell receptor (beta chain) and its context. Its antigen remains unknown. This entry comes from a study of cytomegalovirus exposure and HLA in healthy donors. Study-level points and caveats: A missense variant in DCLRE1C was later tied to TCR beta V- and J-gene trimming. Previously analyzed data showed that most TCR beta V segments were productive at a frequency of about 90% or about 30%.

The donors, nominally healthy at sampling, likely had unrecorded immune exposures. 60 Vbeta and 13 Jbeta primers were used in PCR. TCRdb keeps only in-frame clones here, not all; method: immunoSEQ multiplex PCR. The sample has under 200,000 clones; about 65% are singletons. The sequencing input was PBMCs. The TCR was taken from a woman between 18 and 30 years old in good health and CMV-seropositive.

In DNA form, the CDR3 reads TGTGCCAGCAGCAAGGGACAGAGCCGAGAGACCCAGTACTTC. It specifies CASSKGQSRETQYF. This sequence joins TRBV28 and TRBJ2-5; 7 positions agree with TRBD1. This CDR3 contains 14 residues. The V gene's germline CDR1 is MDHEN and CDR2 SYDVKM. Losses at the gene ends were 6 bases for V and 4 bases for J; bases not matched to a gene: 8.